The sequence of this T cell receptor (beta chain) was determined in a study of T cells in narcolepsy. Study context: Enrolled donors included narcolepsy type 1 or type 2 patients and healthy controls. Study-wide findings and caveats: In some patient and control memory CD4+ samples, autoreactive clones were absent. Blood of same and different patients, but not healthy controls, reportedly held recurring autoreactive clonotypes. Comparing one patient's CSF and blood CD4+ clonotypes highlighted HCRT- and TRIB2-specific autoreactive clonotypes.

Unmatched junction bases numbered 4, after V lost 0 bases and J lost 6 bases. The CDR3 contains 16 residues. Germline lookup yields CDR1 SEHNR and CDR2 FQNEAQ (reference sequence). Here immunoSEQ multiplex PCR was the method, and the copy in TCRdb shows in-frame clones only, minus some. Of about 34,000 clones listed, approximately 77% are singletons. About this clone itself: No antigen is known for it.

The sample comprised memory (CD45RA-) CD4+ T cells from blood. This clonotype originated in a human donor in good health. The chain employs TRBV7-9 and TRBJ2-7; 14 bases align to TRBD2. CDR3 sequence: CASSLAGLAGGPEQYF. The CDR3 bases are TGTGCCAGCAGCTTAGCCGGACTAGCGGGGGGACCCGAGCAGTACTTC.